The clone carrying this T cell receptor beta chain was detected many times. The antigen is undetermined. Profiling of TCR beta VDJ combinations and CDR3 sequences used genomic DNA as template. TCRdb used MiXCR to reprocess the reads, holding one entry per CDR3 protein. Here the sample spans about 160,000 distinct CDR3 sequences, approximately 40% being singletons. Per germline, CDR1 SNHLY and CDR2 FYNNEI. V was pared by 1 base and J by 4 bases, with 9 bases of the junction left unmatched. This CDR3 is 16 amino acids long. The data are from a study of CD8+CD57+ T cells in acquired aplastic anemia. Study context: The average read count for CD4+ cells in healthy donors was around 10 million.

Study-level results: CD8+ Simpson's diversity showed no significant patient-control difference.

The chain joins TRBV2 to TRBJ1-2, with 7 bases fitting TRBD1. The TCR originated in a human donor in good health. Sample: sorted CD4+, CD8+, or CD8+CD57+ T cells (not recorded which) from PBMCs. The CDR3 loop is CASSEGGARGSYGYTF. As DNA, the CDR3 is TGTGCCAGCAGTGAAGGCGGGGCCAGGGGGAGCTATGGCTACACCTTC.